This entry lists 19 T cell receptor beta chains sequenced from one sample in a study of blood T cell repertoires in COVID-19. Sequencing was performed with immunoSEQ multiplex PCR; in TCRdb, only in-frame clones are kept and a portion is missing. The sample yields more than 250,000 clones, more than 75% seen once. Sequencing used PBMCs or T cells enriched from blood (not recorded which). Every receptor here comes from a woman aged 18-35 years who had recovered from COVID-19.

This chain links TRBV28 with TRBJ1-1; D is possibly TRBD1 (5 bases). V lost 5 bases to trimming and J lost 1 base, with 17 bases between them. Germline V gives CDR1 MDHEN, CDR2 SYDVKM. The CDR3 covers 16 residues. CDR3 nucleotide sequence: TGTGCCAGCAGTCGGGGGTGGTTACAGACGAACACTGAAGCTTTCTTT. Encoded protein: CASSRGWLQTNTEAFF.

V usage is TRBV10-2 and J usage is TRBJ2-7, with TRBD2 matching over 10 bases. This CDR3 spans 16 amino acids. The J segment lost 4 bases and the V segment lost 3 bases, leaving 9 bases of the junction unmatched. Germline V gene sequence: CDR1 WSHSY, CDR2 SAAADI. The CDR3 nucleotides read TGCGCCAGCAGTGAACCAATAGCGGGGGGTACTTACGAGCAGTACTTC. Amino acid sequence: CASSEPIAGGTYEQYF.

The rearrangement uses TRBV9 and TRBJ1-6; no clear D gene. CDR3 length equals 16 residues. The V gene's germline CDR1 is SGDLS and CDR2 YYNGEE. Trimming cost V 2 bases and J 2 bases, with 11 bases left between them. CDR3 amino acids: CASSVSGNTYNSPLHF. CDR3 DNA sequence: TGTGCCAGCAGCGTCAGCGGAAATACCTATAATTCACCCCTCCACTTT.

The J gene is TRBJ2-4, the V gene TRBV27; 10 bases are shared with TRBD1. J gave up 0 bases and V 1 base, and 9 bases lay outside the gene matches. This CDR3 region has 19 residues. Germline V lookup: CDR1 MNHEY, CDR2 SMNVEV (reference sequence). The CDR3 nucleotides are TGTGCCAGCAGTTTATATGGACAGGGGGGCTTCCTAGCCAAAAACATTCAGTACTTC. Amino acids: CASSLYGQGGFLAKNIQYF.

This rearrangement joins TRBV12-3 or TRBV12-4 to TRBJ2-7; no clear D. The CDR3 extends over 13 amino acids. Trimming took 0 bases from V and 4 from J, leaving 7 bases between them. The CDR3 here is CASSLAAGYEQYF. The CDR3 nucleotides read TGTGCCAGCAGTTTAGCCGCCGGGTACGAGCAGTACTTC.

This clone was counted once. The rearrangement uses TRBV7-2 and TRBJ2-1; TRBD2 aligns across 14 bases. Unmatched junction bases numbered 7, after V lost 5 bases and J lost 4 bases. Germline assignment: CDR1 SGHTA and CDR2 FQGNSA. There are 17 residues in the CDR3. The CDR3 loop is CASSQWTSGRRYNEQFF. CDR3 in DNA: TGTGCCAGCAGCCAATGGACTAGCGGGAGGAGGTACAATGAGCAGTTCTTC.

CDR3 residues: CAWSSLYGYTF. For the CDR3, the DNA is TGTGCCTGGAGTTCCCTCTATGGCTACACCTTC. This chain connects TRBV30 to TRBJ1-2; D is undetermined. The CDR3 consists of 11 residues. V was shortened by 2 bases and J by 4 bases, with 5 bases between the two germline ends. Germline V gene lookup returns CDR1 GTSNPN and CDR2 SVGIG (reference sequence). Full variable domain (missing parts from reference TRBV30 and TRBJ1-2): SQTIHQWPATLVQPVGSPLSLECTVEGTSNPNLYWYRQAAGRGLQLLFYSVGIGQISSEVPQNLSASRPQDRQFILSSKKLLLSDSGFYLCAWSSLYGYTFGSGTRLTVV.

This clone has just one count. V gene TRBV9 combines with J gene TRBJ1-6; no definite D call. Between the trimmed V and J ends, which lost 1 base and 8 bases, there was a span of 10 bases. The CDR3 length is 14 residues. Per the germline V gene, CDR1 is SGDLS and CDR2 is YYNGEE. The CDR3 loop is CASSVYLADSPLHF. The CDR3, as DNA: TGTGCCAGCAGCGTATACCTAGCGGATTCACCCCTCCACTTT.

This chain connects TRBV7-9 to TRBJ1-2, with 10 bases identical to TRBD1. V was pared by 2 bases and J by 7 bases, with 10 bases of the junction left unmatched. The CDR3 length is 16 residues. Germline loops: CDR1 SEHNR, CDR2 FQNEAQ (reference sequence). The CDR3: CASSLKLGTGDLGYTF. The CDR3 DNA reads as TGTGCCAGCAGCTTAAAGCTCGGGACAGGGGACCTTGGCTACACCTTC. The whole variable domain, remainder taken from reference TRBV7-9 and TRBJ1-2, is DTGVSQNPRHKITKRGQNVTFRCDPISEHNRLYWYRQTLGQGPEFLTYFQNEAQLEKSRLLSDRFSAERPKGSFSTLEIQRTEQGDSAMYLCASSLKLGTGDLGYTFGSGTRLTVV.

CDR3 nucleotide sequence: TGTGCCACCGACAGGGGTCGTGGGCAAAATCAGCCCCAGCATTTT. Protein product: CATDRGRGQNQPQHF. J is TRBJ1-5 and V is TRBV6-5, with 8 bases aligning to TRBD1. The junction had 12 bases not matched to a gene; V was cut back by 10 bases and J by 4 bases. CDR1 MNHEY and CDR2 SVGAGI come from the germline V gene. There are 15 residues in the CDR3.

The V call is TRBV7-9, the J call TRBJ1-3, with D perhaps matching TRBD1 (5 bases). This CDR3 spans 16 amino acids. The germline V and J ends were trimmed by 1 base and 0 bases, with 10 bases remaining between them. CDR1 and CDR2 (germline): SEHNR, FQNEAQ (reference sequence). The CDR3 coding sequence is TGTGCCAGCAGCTTAGGTAGACAGAGCTCTGGAAACACCATATATTTT. Translation gives CASSLGRQSSGNTIYF.

This sequence joins TRBV7-6 and TRBJ2-1; the D gene is possibly TRBD2 (6 bases). Trimming shortened V by 2 bases and J by 6 bases, and 20 bases separated the two germline ends. The CDR3 is 17 residues long. Looked up from germline, CDR1 is SGHVS and CDR2 is FNYEAQ. The CDR3 region is CASSLPPGDLGFNEQFF. For the CDR3, the DNA is TGTGCCAGCAGCTTACCTCCGGGAGACCTAGGATTCAATGAGCAGTTCTTC.

In this sample, this clone turned up once. Other DNA variants within this sample encode the same CDR3. V gene TRBV9 combines with J gene TRBJ2-1; 9 nucleotides match TRBD2. V dropped 1 base and J dropped 5; count of bases not matched to a gene: 4. The CDR3 length is 15 residues. Germline V gene lookup returns CDR1 SGDLS and CDR2 YYNGEE. DNA of the CDR3: TGTGCCAGCAGCGTACTGGCGGGGGGGCACAATGAGCAGTTCTTC. This translates into CASSVLAGGHNEQFF.

This clone occurred a few times. The genes are TRBV28 and TRBJ1-2, with 8 bases that match TRBD1. The length of the CDR3 is 18 residues. Germline lookup yields CDR1 MDHEN and CDR2 SYDVKM. After removal of 6 bases from V and 0 bases from J, the junction contained 15 bases not matched to a gene. The CDR3 DNA sequence: TGTGCCAGCAGCGCCGGGACAGGCATCGTTCGAGCTAACTATGGCTACACCTTC. Residues: CASSAGTGIVRANYGYTF.

This sequence joins TRBV5-1 and TRBJ2-1; 9 bases are shared with TRBD2. J was trimmed by 6 bases and V by 0 bases; bases with no gene match: 7. Germline lookup yields CDR1 SGHRS and CDR2 YFSETQ. The CDR3 covers 16 residues. CDR3 in amino acids: CASSLVASGNINEQFF. CDR3 sequence (DNA): TGCGCCAGCAGCTTGGTTGCTAGCGGGAATATCAATGAGCAGTTCTTC.

This chain joins TRBV6-6 and TRBJ1-5; 9 bases match TRBD1. The CDR3 loop spans 18 amino acids. Germline CDR1 reads MNHNY; CDR2 reads SVGAGI (reference sequence). V was pared by 5 bases and J by 0 bases, with 11 bases of the junction left unmatched. The CDR3 here is CASSPFGRGQGSNQPQHF. The DNA of the CDR3 is TGTGCCAGCAGTCCCTTCGGGCGGGGACAGGGTAGCAATCAGCCCCAGCATTTT.

The chain employs TRBV4-1 and TRBJ2-7; 7 bases match TRBD2. Looked up from germline, CDR1 is MGHRA and CDR2 is YSYEKL. The V and J ends lost 0 bases and 1 base, in that order; junction bases with no gene match: 12. The CDR3 loop spans 18 amino acids. The CDR3: CASSQDFRRLAVSYEQYF. CDR3 DNA: TGCGCCAGCAGCCAAGATTTTCGGCGTCTAGCGGTTTCCTACGAGCAGTACTTC.

This chain uses TRBV7-9 with TRBJ2-1; D not resolved. CDR3 length equals 13 residues. Trimming took 1 base from V and 5 from J, leaving 6 bases between them. CDR1 SEHNR and CDR2 FQNEAQ come from the germline V gene (reference sequence). The CDR3 protein is CASSLGLDNEQFF. In nucleotides, the CDR3 is TGTGCCAGCAGCTTAGGACTCGACAATGAGCAGTTCTTC.

The V and J genes are TRBV19 and TRBJ1-6, with D uncertain. Germline V lookup: CDR1 LNHDA, CDR2 SQIVND (reference sequence). CDR3 length: 14 residues. Trimming took 5 bases from V and 9 from J, leaving 14 bases between them. CDR3 residues: CASSLGRIGSPLHF. The CDR3 nucleotides read TGTGCCAGTAGTTTGGGCAGGATTGGTTCACCCCTCCACTTT.